This T cell receptor beta chain was retrieved from a study of Ad26.COV2.S vaccination and SARS-CoV-2 variants. In regard to this clone: Its antigen is still unknown.

Treatment meaning: over 15 received Ad26.COV2.S at low or high dose, single or two shots; 5 received placebo; per-sample allocation not given. The samples date from day 63 after the first vaccine or placebo injection. An Ad26 vector expressing Wuhan-strain SARS-CoV-2 spike served as the vaccine. The CDR3 totals 14 residues. V was trimmed by 0 bases and J by 2 bases, leaving 5 bases between them. The germline CDR1 and CDR2 sequences are LGHNA and YSLEER. TCRdb's copy holds only in-frame clones and misses some; the assay was immunoSEQ multiplex PCR. Seen here are 350,000 to 450,000 clones, 70% to 90% observed once, and the top ten hold about 3.3%. General study results and limits: Breadth, reportedly substantial, characterized the spike-specific CD8+ and CD4+ T cell responses after vaccination.

The V and J genes are TRBV4-3 and TRBJ1-5; D is undetermined. The starting material was peripheral blood, obtained in a trial of Ad26.COV2.S vaccine versus placebo. The receptor was isolated from a person aged 18-60 years who received the Ad26.COV2.S COVID-19 vaccine or a placebo. The CDR3 here is CASSQDLGNQPQHF. CDR3 bases: TGCGCCAGCAGCCAAGATCTCGGCAATCAGCCCCAGCATTTT.